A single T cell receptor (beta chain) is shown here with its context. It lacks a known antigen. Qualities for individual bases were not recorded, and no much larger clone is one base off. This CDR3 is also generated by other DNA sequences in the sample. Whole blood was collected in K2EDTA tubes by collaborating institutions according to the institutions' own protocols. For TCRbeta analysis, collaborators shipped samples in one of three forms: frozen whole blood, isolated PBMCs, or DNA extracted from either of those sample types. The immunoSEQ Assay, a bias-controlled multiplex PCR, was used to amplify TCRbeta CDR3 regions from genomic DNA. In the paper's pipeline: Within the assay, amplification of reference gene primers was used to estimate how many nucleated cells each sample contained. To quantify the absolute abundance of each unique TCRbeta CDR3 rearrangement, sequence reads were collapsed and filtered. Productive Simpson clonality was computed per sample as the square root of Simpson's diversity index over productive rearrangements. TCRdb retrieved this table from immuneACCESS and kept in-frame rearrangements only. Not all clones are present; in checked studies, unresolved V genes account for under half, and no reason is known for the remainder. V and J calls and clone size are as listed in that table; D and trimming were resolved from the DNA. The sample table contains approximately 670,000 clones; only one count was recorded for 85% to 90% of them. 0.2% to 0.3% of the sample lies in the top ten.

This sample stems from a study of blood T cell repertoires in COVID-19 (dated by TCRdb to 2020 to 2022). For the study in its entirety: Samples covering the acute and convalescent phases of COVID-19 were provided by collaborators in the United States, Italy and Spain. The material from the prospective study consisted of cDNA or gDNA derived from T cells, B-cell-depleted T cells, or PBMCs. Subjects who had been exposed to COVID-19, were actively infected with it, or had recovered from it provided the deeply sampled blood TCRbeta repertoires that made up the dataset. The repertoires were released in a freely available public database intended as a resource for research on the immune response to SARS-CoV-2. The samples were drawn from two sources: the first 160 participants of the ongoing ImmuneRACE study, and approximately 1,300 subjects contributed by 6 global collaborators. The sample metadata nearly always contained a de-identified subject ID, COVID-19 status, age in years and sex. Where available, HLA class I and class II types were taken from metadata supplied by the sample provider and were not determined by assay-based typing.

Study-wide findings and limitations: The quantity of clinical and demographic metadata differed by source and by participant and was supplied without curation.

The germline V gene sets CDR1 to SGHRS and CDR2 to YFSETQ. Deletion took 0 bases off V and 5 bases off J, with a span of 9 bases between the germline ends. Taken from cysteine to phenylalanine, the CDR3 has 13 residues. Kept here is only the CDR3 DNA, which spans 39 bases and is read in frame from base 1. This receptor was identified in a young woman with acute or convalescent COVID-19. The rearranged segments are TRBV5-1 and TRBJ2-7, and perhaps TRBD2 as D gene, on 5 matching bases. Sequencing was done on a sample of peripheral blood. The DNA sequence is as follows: TGCGCCAGCAGCTTGGCCGGGGTGCACGAGCAGTACTTC. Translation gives CASSLAGVHEQYF.